Detailed here is one T cell receptor (beta chain). Its specificity is unknown. This was a deep-level run. Libraries were prepared by immunoSEQ multiplex PCR; TCRdb keeps only in-frame clonotypes and omits some of them. The data hold some 2,500,000 clones, with roughly 93% observed a single time. Donors comprised only Caucasian adults living in Nashville, Tennessee. The entry originates in a study of shared clonotypes between healthy human individuals. Whole-study context: Every donor yielded three CD4 naive, three CD4 memory, two CD8 naive and one CD8 memory plate.

Study-level findings and limits: Non-shared clonotypes had lower generation probabilities than those shared by all four donors.

This CDR3 region has 15 residues. Trimming removed 4 bases at V and 9 bases at J, with 19 bases between. Germline assignment: CDR1 LGHNA and CDR2 YSLEER. The V call is TRBV4-3, the J call TRBJ2-1, with D maybe TRBD1 (6 bases). Sequencing was performed on naive CD4+ T cells from PBMCs. Described subset: CD45RA+ positively selected. This receptor was identified in a man aged 18-30 years in good health. Some clones in this sample may be carry-over from other donors' samples. The DNA of the CDR3 is TGCGCCAGCAGCCTAACTCTTAGGGGGTACTCTGAGCAGTTCTTC. Encoded protein: CASSLTLRGYSEQFF.